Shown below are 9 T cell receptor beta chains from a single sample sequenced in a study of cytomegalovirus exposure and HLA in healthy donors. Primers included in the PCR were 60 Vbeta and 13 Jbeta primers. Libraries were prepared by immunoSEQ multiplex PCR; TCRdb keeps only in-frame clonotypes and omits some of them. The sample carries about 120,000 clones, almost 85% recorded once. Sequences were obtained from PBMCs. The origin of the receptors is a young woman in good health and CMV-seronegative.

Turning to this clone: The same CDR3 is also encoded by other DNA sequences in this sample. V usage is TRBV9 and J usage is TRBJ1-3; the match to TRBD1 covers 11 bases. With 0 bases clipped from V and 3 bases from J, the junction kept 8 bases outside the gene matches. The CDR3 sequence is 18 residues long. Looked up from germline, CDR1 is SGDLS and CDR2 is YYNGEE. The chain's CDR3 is CASSVGGGQGAGGNTIYF. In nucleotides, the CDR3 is TGTGCCAGCAGCGTAGGTGGTGGACAGGGGGCAGGTGGAAACACCATATATTTT.

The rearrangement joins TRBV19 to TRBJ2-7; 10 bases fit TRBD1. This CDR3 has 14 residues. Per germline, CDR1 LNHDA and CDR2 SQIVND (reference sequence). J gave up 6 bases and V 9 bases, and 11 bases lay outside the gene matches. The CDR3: CASLETGGSGEQYF. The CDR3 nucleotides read TGTGCCAGCCTAGAGACAGGGGGCTCGGGCGAGCAGTACTTC.

The CDR3 DNA sequence: TGCAGCGGGCGAATAGGGGGCGCGGCTGAAAAACTGTTTTTT. Translating gives CSGRIGGAAEKLFF. The rearrangement joins TRBV29-1 to TRBJ1-4, with TRBD1 matching over 7 bases. Per the germline V gene, CDR1 is SQVTM and CDR2 is ANQGSEA. The CDR3 runs 14 residues. The V segment lost 7 bases and the J segment 7 bases; nucleotides outside the gene matches: 12.

CDR3 bases: TGTGCCAGCACCATGAAGCGGGGCGACACAGATACGCAGTATTTT. It yields the protein CASTMKRGDTDTQYF. The rearrangement links TRBV6-6 to TRBJ2-3, with 7 bases matching TRBD2. With V trimmed by 7 bases and J by 2 bases, 9 bases remained unmatched. This CDR3 comprises 15 residues. Germline CDR1 and CDR2: MNHNY and SVGAGI (reference sequence).

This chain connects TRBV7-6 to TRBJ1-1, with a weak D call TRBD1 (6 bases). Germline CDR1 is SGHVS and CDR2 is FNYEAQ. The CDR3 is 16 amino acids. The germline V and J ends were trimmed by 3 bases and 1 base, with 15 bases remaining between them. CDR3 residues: CASSLGARVENTEAFF. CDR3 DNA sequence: TGTGCCAGCAGCTTGGGGGCTCGGGTTGAGAACACTGAAGCTTTCTTT.

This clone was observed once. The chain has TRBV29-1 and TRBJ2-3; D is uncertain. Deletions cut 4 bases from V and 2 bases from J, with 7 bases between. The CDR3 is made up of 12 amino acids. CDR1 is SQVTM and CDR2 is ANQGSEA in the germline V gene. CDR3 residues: CSVGVVTDTQYF. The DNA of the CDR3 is TGCAGCGTTGGAGTGGTCACAGATACGCAGTATTTT.

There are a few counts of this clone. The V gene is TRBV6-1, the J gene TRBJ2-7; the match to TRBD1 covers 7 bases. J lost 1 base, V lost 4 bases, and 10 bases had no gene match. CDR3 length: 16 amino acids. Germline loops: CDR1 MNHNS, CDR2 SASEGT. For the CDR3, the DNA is TGTGCCAGCAGTGTTTCCGGGACAGCGAGGTCCTACGAGCAGTACTTC. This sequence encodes CASSVSGTARSYEQYF.

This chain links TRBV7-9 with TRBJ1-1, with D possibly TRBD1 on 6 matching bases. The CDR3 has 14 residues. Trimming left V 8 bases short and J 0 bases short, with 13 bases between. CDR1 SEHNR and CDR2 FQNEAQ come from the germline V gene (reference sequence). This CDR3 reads CASGGGKMNTEAFF. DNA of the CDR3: TGTGCCAGCGGGGGCGGCAAGATGAACACTGAAGCTTTCTTT.

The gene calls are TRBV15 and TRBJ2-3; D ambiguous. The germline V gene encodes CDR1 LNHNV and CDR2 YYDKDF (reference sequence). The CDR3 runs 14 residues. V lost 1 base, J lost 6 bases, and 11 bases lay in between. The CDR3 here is CATSRVFQQDTQYF. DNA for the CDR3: TGTGCCACCAGCAGAGTTTTTCAACAGGATACGCAGTATTTT. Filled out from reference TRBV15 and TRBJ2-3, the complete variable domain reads DAMVIQNPRYQVTQFGKPVTLSCSQTLNHNVMYWYQQKSSQAPKLLFHYYDKDFNNEADTPDNFQSRRPNTSFCFLDIRSPGLGDTAMYLCATSRVFQQDTQYFGPGTRLTVL.